What follows describes a single T cell receptor beta chain. Once RNA had been extracted, it was reverse transcribed into cDNA to act as the sequencing template. Profiled with immunoSEQ multiplex PCR; TCRdb holds only in-frame clones, not every one. The sample has around 100,000 clones; approximately 60% are singletons. Per the germline V gene, CDR1 is ENHRY and CDR2 is SYGVKD. CDR3 length: 15 amino acids. Trimming stripped 8 bases from V and 1 base from J, with 16 bases between. The data stem from a study of CD8+ T cells in alopecia areata. The sequencing sample was made of CD4+ T cells sorted from blood. The gene calls are TRBV10-3 and TRBJ2-3; a weak D match, TRBD1 (5 bases). The receptor was derived from a human donor in good health. The CDR3 DNA reads as TGTGCCATCTCCAGGGAAGGGTCTGGCACAGATACGCAGTATTTT. This sequence encodes CAISREGSGTDTQYF.